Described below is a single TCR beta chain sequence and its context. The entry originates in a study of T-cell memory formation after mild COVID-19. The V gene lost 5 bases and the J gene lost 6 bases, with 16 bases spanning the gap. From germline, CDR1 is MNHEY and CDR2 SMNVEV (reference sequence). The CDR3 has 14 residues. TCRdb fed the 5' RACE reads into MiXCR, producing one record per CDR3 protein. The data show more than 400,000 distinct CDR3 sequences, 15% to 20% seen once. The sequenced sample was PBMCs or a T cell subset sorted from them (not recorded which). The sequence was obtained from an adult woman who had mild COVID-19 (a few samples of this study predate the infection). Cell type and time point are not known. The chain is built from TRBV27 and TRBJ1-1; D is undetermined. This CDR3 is CASSGIRGLAEAFF. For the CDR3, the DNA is TGTGCCAGCAGTGGCATTCGAGGTTTGGCTGAAGCTTTCTTT.